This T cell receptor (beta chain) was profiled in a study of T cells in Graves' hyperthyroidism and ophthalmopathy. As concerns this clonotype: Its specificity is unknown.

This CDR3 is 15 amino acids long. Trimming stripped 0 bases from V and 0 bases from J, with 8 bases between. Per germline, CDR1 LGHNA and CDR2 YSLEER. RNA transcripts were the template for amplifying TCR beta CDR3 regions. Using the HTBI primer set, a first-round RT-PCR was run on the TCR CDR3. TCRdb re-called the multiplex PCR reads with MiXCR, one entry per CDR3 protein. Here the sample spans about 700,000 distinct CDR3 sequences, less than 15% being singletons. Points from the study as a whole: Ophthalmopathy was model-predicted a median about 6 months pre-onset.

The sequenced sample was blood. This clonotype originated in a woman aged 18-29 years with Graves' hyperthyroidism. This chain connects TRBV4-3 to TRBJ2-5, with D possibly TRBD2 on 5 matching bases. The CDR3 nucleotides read TGCGCCAGCAGCCAAGATTGGGAGTACCAAGAGACCCAGTACTTC. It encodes CASSQDWEYQETQYF.